The 2 T cell receptor beta chains presented below share a single source sample, sequenced in a study of cytomegalovirus exposure and HLA in healthy donors. PCR used 60 Vbeta primers and 13 Jbeta primers. Sequencing used immunoSEQ multiplex PCR; TCRdb keeps in-frame clones, though not all of them. Of about 150,000 clones in the sample, 75% were seen once. The sequencing input was PBMCs. The receptors stem from a man in his thirties or forties in good health and CMV-seronegative.

The chain has TRBV10-3 and TRBJ1-4, with D possibly being TRBD1 (6 bases). CDR3 length: 14 amino acids. Trimming pared 10 bases from V and 6 bases from J, leaving 18 bases between. Germline assignment: CDR1 ENHRY and CDR2 SYGVKD. The CDR3 loop is CATADQGNHEKLFF. The DNA of the CDR3 is TGTGCCACCGCCGATCAGGGGAATCATGAAAAACTGTTTTTT.

The chain couples TRBV9 to TRBJ2-3; 8 bases fit TRBD2. V lost 4 bases and J lost 6; bases outside the gene matches: 10. This CDR3 has 15 residues. CDR1 SGDLS and CDR2 YYNGEE come from the germline V gene. The CDR3: CASSPGRGAYDTQYF. The DNA for the CDR3 is TGTGCCAGCAGCCCGGGGCGGGGGGCCTACGATACGCAGTATTTT.